This passage covers 18 T cell receptor beta chains from one sample sequenced in a study of cytomegalovirus exposure and HLA in healthy donors. The PCR used 60 Vbeta and 13 Jbeta primers. Repertoires were generated with immunoSEQ multiplex PCR, while TCRdb's copy carries only in-frame clones and drops some. The data show some 160,000 clones, over 75% seen once. Material: PBMCs. The receptor set was obtained from a man aged 55 to 70 in good health and CMV-seronegative.

The chain has TRBV6-5 and TRBJ2-3; maybe TRBD1 (6 bases). Germline CDR1 is MNHEY and CDR2 is SVGAGI. Trimming took 10 bases from V and 5 from J, leaving 13 bases between them. CDR3 size: 12 residues. The CDR3 region has the DNA TGTGCCACCACAGGGATTGGAGATACGCAGTATTTT. This translates into CATTGIGDTQYF.

This clone was observed once. The V call is TRBV5-4, the J call TRBJ1-1; D ambiguous. In germline, CDR1 is SGHNT, CDR2 YYREEE (reference sequence). V was clipped by 2 bases and J by 1 base, with 12 bases between them. The CDR3 consists of 15 residues. CDR3 in amino acids: CASSFGVSWNTEAFF. The CDR3 DNA sequence: TGTGCCAGCAGCTTCGGGGTTTCATGGAACACTGAAGCTTTCTTT.

The V and J genes are TRBV9 and TRBJ2-1; D is undetermined. CDR3 size: 13 residues. The V gene's germline CDR1 is SGDLS and CDR2 YYNGEE. V was trimmed by 0 bases and J by 5 bases, leaving 6 bases between them. CDR3 nucleotide sequence: TGTGCCAGCAGCGTAGTATTAGACAATGAGCAGTTCTTC. Protein: CASSVVLDNEQFF.

This chain joins TRBV5-4 and TRBJ1-1; no definite D call. The CDR3 is 18 amino acids. V gave up 0 bases and J gave up 6 bases, with 24 bases separating them. Per germline, CDR1 SGHNT and CDR2 YYREEE (reference sequence). CDR3 DNA sequence: TGTGCCAGCAGCTTGGTCCCGGGCGGGGTTCAAGACGGGTCTGAAGCTTTCTTT. Its translation is CASSLVPGGVQDGSEAFF.

This clone was seen a handful of times. The chain employs TRBV19 and TRBJ1-1; 10 bases line up with TRBD1. Germline V gene lookup returns CDR1 LNHDA and CDR2 SQIVND (reference sequence). V gave up 6 bases and J gave up 3 bases; unmatched junction bases: 4. The CDR3 has 14 amino acids. The CDR3 spells CASRGTGDYTEAFF. The DNA for the CDR3 is TGTGCCAGTAGAGGGACAGGGGATTACACTGAAGCTTTCTTT.

V is TRBV19 and J is TRBJ2-6; D may be TRBD1 (6 bases). The CDR3 runs to 13 residues. V lost 11 bases to trimming and J lost 0 bases, with 8 bases between them. Germline V gene sequence: CDR1 LNHDA, CDR2 SQIVND (reference sequence). This CDR3 reads CAGGVSGANVLTF. In nucleotides, the CDR3 is TGTGCCGGGGGCGTCTCTGGGGCCAACGTCCTGACTTTC.

This rearrangement joins TRBV5-1 to TRBJ2-7; TRBD1 aligns across 7 bases. The CDR3 length is 15 residues. Trimming cost V 0 bases and J 7 bases; bases outside gene matches: 10. The germline V gene has CDR1 SGHRS and CDR2 YFSETQ. The CDR3 DNA sequence: TGCGCCAGCAGCTTGGAGGGGGCAGGAAGTAGGGAGCAGTACTTC. It is translated as CASSLEGAGSREQYF.

J is TRBJ2-7 and V is TRBV7-6; D is ambiguous. V lost 1 base to trimming and J lost 5 bases, with 12 bases between them. Germline CDR1 SGHVS, CDR2 FNYEAQ. The CDR3 consists of 14 residues. CDR3 sequence reads: CASSLGPGAHEQYF. The CDR3 DNA follows: TGTGCCAGCAGCTTAGGGCCCGGAGCCCACGAGCAGTACTTC.

The V and J genes are TRBV11-2 and TRBJ1-1; D is unresolved. V lost 5 bases and J 7 bases, leaving 8 bases between the germline ends. This CDR3 has 11 residues. Germline V lookup: CDR1 SGHAT, CDR2 FQNNGV. The CDR3, as DNA: TGTGCCAGCAGCCAACTGCGTGAAGCTTTCTTT. Encoded protein: CASSQLREAFF.

V usage is TRBV9 and J usage is TRBJ2-3, with 9 bases lining up with TRBD1. V lost 3 bases to trimming and J lost 5 bases; unmatched junction nucleotides: 4. The CDR3 totals 14 residues. The germline V gene has CDR1 SGDLS and CDR2 YYNGEE. The CDR3 here is CASSGGTGKDTQYF. The CDR3, as DNA: TGTGCCAGCAGCGGCGGGACAGGGAAAGATACGCAGTATTTT.

The chain is built from TRBV11-2 and TRBJ2-1, with TRBD1 as a possible D gene (6 bases). The CDR3 totals 15 residues. Looked up from germline, CDR1 is SGHAT and CDR2 is FQNNGV. V was trimmed by 1 base and J by 0 bases, leaving 7 bases between them. DNA of the CDR3: TGTGCCAGCAGCTTAGTGGGGGCCTCCTACAATGAGCAGTTCTTC. Translated, it gives CASSLVGASYNEQFF. The whole variable domain, filled in from reference TRBV11-2 and TRBJ2-1, reads EAGVAQSPRYKIIEKRQSVAFWCNPISGHATLYWYQQILGQGPKLLIQFQNNGVVDDSQLPKDRFSAERLKGVDSTLKIQPAKLEDSAVYLCASSLVGASYNEQFFGPGTRLTVL.

The rearrangement uses TRBV6-6 and TRBJ2-7, with a tentative D call TRBD1 (6 bases). The CDR3 has 13 residues. The V and J ends lost 6 bases and 5 bases respectively, with 14 bases between them. Germline V gene lookup returns CDR1 MNHNY and CDR2 SVGAGI (reference sequence). The CDR3 here is CASSPRKGDEQYF. In nucleotides, the CDR3 is TGTGCCAGCAGCCCTAGAAAGGGGGACGAGCAGTACTTC.

V gene TRBV18 combines with J gene TRBJ1-2; tentative D call: TRBD1 (5 bases). The CDR3 loop spans 14 amino acids. V was pared by 3 bases and J by 2 bases, with 10 bases between. Germline V gene data show CDR1 as KGHSH and CDR2 as LQKENI. CDR3 sequence reads: CASSPGAQNYGYTF. The CDR3 bases are TGTGCCAGCTCACCTGGGGCACAGAACTATGGCTACACCTTC. Filled out from reference TRBV18 and TRBJ1-2, the complete variable domain reads NAGVMQNPRHLVRRRGQEARLRCSPMKGHSHVYWYRQLPEEGLKFMVYLQKENIIDESGMPKERFSAEFPKEGPSILRIQQVVRGDSAAYFCASSPGAQNYGYTFGSGTRLTVV.

The count of this clone is one. J is TRBJ2-7 and V is TRBV5-1; 12 bases line up with TRBD2. This CDR3 contains 14 residues. V dropped 4 bases and J dropped 7; count of bases not matched to a gene: 6. CDR1 is SGHRS, CDR2 YFSETQ, per germline. CDR3 protein: CASSRTSGVREQYF. The DNA of the CDR3 is TGCGCCAGCAGCCGGACTAGCGGGGTCAGGGAGCAGTACTTC.

This chain joins TRBV29-1 and TRBJ1-2; 10 bases map to TRBD1. The CDR3 consists of 12 residues. Germline CDR1 reads SQVTM; CDR2 reads ANQGSEA. V trimming: 6 bases; J trimming: 7 bases; junction bases outside the gene matches: 5. DNA of the CDR3: TGCAGCGTAAGGACAGGGGGTTGTGGCTACACCTTC. This translates into CSVRTGGCGYTF. The whole variable domain, remainder taken from reference TRBV29-1 and TRBJ1-2, is SAVISQKPSRDICQRGTSLTIQCQVDSQVTMMFWYRQQPGQSLTLIATANQGSEATYESGFVIDKFPISRPNLTFSTLTVSNMSPEDSSIYLCSVRTGGCGYTFGSGTRLTVV.

In this sample, this clone turned up a few times. V usage is TRBV4-1 and J usage is TRBJ1-4; D ambiguous. This CDR3 is built from 14 residues. Germline V gene lookup returns CDR1 MGHRA and CDR2 YSYEKL. V lost 5 bases and J 7 bases, leaving 14 bases between the germline ends. For the CDR3, the DNA is TGCGCCAGCAGCGAGGGATTCGTGGTTGAAAAACTGTTTTTT. Amino acids: CASSEGFVVEKLFF.

This rearrangement joins TRBV6-5 to TRBJ2-7, with 9 bases matching TRBD1. This CDR3 has 16 residues. Germline loops: CDR1 MNHEY, CDR2 SVGAGI. The ends lost 0 bases at V and 3 bases at J; junction bases unmatched: 6. CDR3 region: CASSYSFGDRDYEQYF. CDR3 in DNA: TGTGCCAGCAGTTACTCATTTGGGGACAGGGACTACGAGCAGTACTTC.

The chain links TRBV18 to TRBJ2-2; 8 positions match TRBD1. Germline CDR1 is KGHSH and CDR2 is LQKENI. The CDR3 runs 18 residues. V was clipped by 3 bases and J by 1 base; unmatched bases: 10. CDR3 sequence: CASSPSPPGTGNTGELFF. The CDR3 coding sequence is TGTGCCAGCTCACCTTCCCCCCCCGGGACAGGGAACACCGGGGAGCTGTTTTTT.